The source of this T cell receptor beta chain is a study of spatial heterogeneity in lung cancer. Study-level results: Expanded tumor TCRs that were ubiquitous appeared in blood more at resection than follow-up.

Time point given: sample taken at primary tumor resection. Whole RNA, which was extracted from tumor, nontumor lung tissue or frozen PBMC, was sequenced without any cell sorting. Patients with untreated early-stage non-small cell lung cancer, numbering approximately 70, were the donors. V was pared by 1 base and J by 10 bases, with 8 bases between. Germline assignment: CDR1 SGHVS and CDR2 FQNEAQ. This CDR3 spans 13 amino acids. One entry per CDR3 protein results from TCRdb running MiXCR on the 5' RACE reads. The top ten clones hold more than 13% of a sample with tens of thousands of distinct CDR3 sequences, about 8% of them seen once. This clonotype was counted many times. The antigen is unknown.

Sequenced material: PBMCs, taken at surgery. The chain is built from TRBV7-8 and TRBJ1-6; D is perhaps TRBD1 (5 bases). The sequence was obtained from a female donor with early-stage non-small cell lung cancer. CDR3 coding DNA: TGTGCCAGCAGCTTAGGGGGGGAATCACCCCTCCACTTT. Translating it yields CASSLGGESPLHF.